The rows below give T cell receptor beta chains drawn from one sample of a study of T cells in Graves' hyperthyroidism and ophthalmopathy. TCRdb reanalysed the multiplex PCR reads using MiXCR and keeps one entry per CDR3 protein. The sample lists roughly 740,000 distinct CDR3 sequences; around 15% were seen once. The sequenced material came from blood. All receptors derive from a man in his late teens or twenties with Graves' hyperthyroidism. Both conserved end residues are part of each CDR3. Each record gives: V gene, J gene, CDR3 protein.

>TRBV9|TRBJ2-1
CASSPGQPAGEQFF
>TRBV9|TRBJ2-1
CASSVGTSLFNEQFF
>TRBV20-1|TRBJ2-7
CSARERGPSYEQYF
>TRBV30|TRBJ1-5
CAWSVHLGQPQHF
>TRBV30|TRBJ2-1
CAWRGLGSGRHNEQFF
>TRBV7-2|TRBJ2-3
CASSLVGGGSTDTQYF
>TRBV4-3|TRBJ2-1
CASSQEMGQYNEQFF
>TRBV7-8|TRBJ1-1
CASSLPRDSQNTEAFF
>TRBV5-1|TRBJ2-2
CASSLGDPNTGELFF
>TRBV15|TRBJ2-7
CATSPEGLAGGIEQYF
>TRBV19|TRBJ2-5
CASSISRDRETQYF
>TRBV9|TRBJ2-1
CASSARGDRVNEQFF
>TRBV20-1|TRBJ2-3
CSARDSGESQDTQYF
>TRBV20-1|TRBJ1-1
CSARQMGTEAFF
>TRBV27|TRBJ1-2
CASRKQGEHGYTF
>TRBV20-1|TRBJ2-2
CSAPQGDTGELFF
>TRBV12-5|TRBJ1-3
CASGRTGADSGNTIYF
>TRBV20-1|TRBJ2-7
CSAPLATSGHYEQYF
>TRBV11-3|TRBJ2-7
CASSLAVQDYEQYF
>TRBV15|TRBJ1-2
CATSRHATGDYGYTF
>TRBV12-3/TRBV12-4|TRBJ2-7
CASSLRGTGDHEQYF
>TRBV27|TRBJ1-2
CASSSPGQGLYGYTF
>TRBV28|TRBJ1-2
CASSLMGGYTF
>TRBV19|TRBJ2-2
CASSIPYTGELFF
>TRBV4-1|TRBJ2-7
CASSQSPWNYEQYF
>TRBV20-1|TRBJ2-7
CSAGYVAALSYEQYF
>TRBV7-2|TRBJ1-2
CASSLWDGSYTF
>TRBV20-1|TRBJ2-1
CSQTSGSSYNEQFF